A single sample gave rise to the 3 T cell receptor beta chains below, sequenced in a study of shared clonotypes between healthy human individuals. Method: immunoSEQ multiplex PCR; TCRdb's copy keeps in-frame clones and lacks some. The repertoire holds some 1 million clones, with around 76% as singletons. Sample: memory CD4+ T cells sorted from blood. Subset specified: CD45RA-negative fraction. Every receptor here comes from a man between 18 and 35 years old in good health.

This rearrangement joins TRBV6-1 to TRBJ1-4; the D is unclear. This CDR3 contains 15 residues. The germline V gene has CDR1 MNHNS and CDR2 SASEGT. V gave up 2 bases and J gave up 0 bases, with 7 bases separating them. This chain's CDR3 is CASSEMGATNEKLFF. In DNA form, the CDR3 reads TGTGCCAGCAGTGAAATGGGTGCAACTAATGAAAAACTGTTTTTT.

The chain couples TRBV9 to TRBJ2-6; no firm D call. The CDR3 totals 13 residues. Trimming took off 3 bases at V and 0 bases at J, with 1 base between the two ends. Germline CDR1 reads SGDLS; CDR2 reads YYNGEE. The CDR3 is CASSASGANVLTF. The CDR3 bases are TGTGCCAGCAGCGCCTCTGGGGCCAACGTCCTGACTTTC.

The V gene is TRBV5-4, the J gene TRBJ2-7; 7 bases fit TRBD1. The CDR3 spans 15 residues. From germline, CDR1 is SGHNT and CDR2 YYREEE (reference sequence). V trimming: 4 bases; J trimming: 0 bases; junction bases outside the gene matches: 7. CDR3 bases: TGTGCCAGCAGCGTGGACAGGTTGAGCTCCTACGAGCAGTACTTC. Translation gives CASSVDRLSSYEQYF.